This TCR beta chain derives from a study of T cells in Graves' hyperthyroidism and ophthalmopathy. Researchers took RNA transcripts and amplified the TCR beta CDR3 regions from them. Using the HTBI primer set, a first-round RT-PCR was run on the TCR CDR3. TCRdb redid the calling of the multiplex PCR reads with MiXCR, one entry per CDR3 protein. The repertoire has 550,000 to 700,000 distinct CDR3 sequences, over 12% of them found once; the top ten carry over 3.5%. It was around 11 ml of fresh peripheral blood that supplied the PBMCs. V lost 6 bases, J lost 5 bases, and 14 bases lay in between. Germline CDR1 MNHNS, CDR2 SASEGT. This CDR3 spans 13 amino acids.

The genes are TRBV6-1 and TRBJ2-7, with TRBD2 as a possible D gene (6 bases). The clonotype comes from a woman aged 40 to 55 with Graves' ophthalmopathy. Material: blood. The CDR3 DNA reads as TGTGCCAGCAGGGCGGAGGGTCCCCACGAGCAGTACTTC. It specifies CASRAEGPHEQYF.